This T cell receptor beta chain originates from a study of technical replicates of blood from several donors. TCRdb's copy holds only in-frame clones and misses some; the assay was immunoSEQ multiplex PCR. The sample contains 75,000 to 100,000 clones, about 96% of which appear only once. Per the germline V gene, CDR1 is GTSNPN and CDR2 is SVGIG (reference sequence). The CDR3 loop spans 11 amino acids. The junction had 4 bases not matched to a gene; V was cut back by 6 bases and J by 7 bases. The TCR originated in a human donor in good health. Sequencing used T cells isolated from PBMCs. The V and J genes are TRBV30 and TRBJ1-2, with 8 bases matching TRBD1. The CDR3 bases are TGTGCCTGTAGGACAGGGCCTGGCTACACCTTC. Amino acid sequence: CACRTGPGYTF.